A selection of T cell receptor beta chains follows, all from one sample in a study of blood T cells in healthy people across ages. TCRdb re-called the 5' RACE reads with MiXCR, one entry per CDR3 protein. Of about 1.6 million distinct CDR3 sequences in the sample, 30% to 35% were seen once. Sequences were obtained from blood. The receptors come from a woman under 40 in good health. CDR3s include the opening cysteine and the closing phenylalanine or tryptophan. A D gene is named only where the DNA matches it firmly. The size entry is marked missing in some rows and otherwise reads once, few, many or a size class.

DNA | CDR3 | J | size | V | D | length
TGCGCCAGCAGCTTGTCGGGACTAGCGGAACCTTCCTACAATGAGCAGTACTTC | CASSLSGLAEPSYNEQYF | TRBJ2-7 | NA | TRBV5-1 | TRBD2 | 18
TGTGCCAGCAGCTCACCAGAGGCACAGGTATTCCACGAGCAGTACTTC | CASSSPEAQVFHEQYF | TRBJ2-7 | few | TRBV7-9 | NA | 16
TGTGCCAGCAGCTTGGGGACAGGGCCTCCGCCCCAGCATTTT | CASSLGTGPPPQHF | TRBJ1-5 | NA | TRBV7-2 | TRBD1 | 14
TGTGCCAGCAGCCCCGGACAGGGTGTGGCCGGGGAGCTGTTTTTT | CASSPGQGVAGELFF | TRBJ2-2 | few | TRBV7-9 | TRBD1 | 15
TGTGCCAGCACCGAAGGGCAGGGGGAATTCTACGAGCAGTACTTC | CASTEGQGEFYEQYF | TRBJ2-7 | NA | TRBV25-1 | TRBD1 | 15
TGTGCCACCAGCGGGACCCCGGACAGCAATCAGCCCCAGCATTTT | CATSGTPDSNQPQHF | TRBJ1-5 | NA | TRBV15 | NA | 15
TGTGCCAGCAGTGGAGGTGGTACGGGGCTCAGTGGCTACACCTTC | CASSGGGTGLSGYTF | TRBJ1-2 | NA | TRBV25-1 | NA | 15
TGTGCCAGCAGTTACTATACAGGGGCTGGCTACACCTTC | CASSYYTGAGYTF | TRBJ1-2 | few | TRBV6-6 | TRBD1 | 13
TGTGCCAGCAGCGGAGCGGGGACAGGGGACGAGCAGTACTTC | CASSGAGTGDEQYF | TRBJ2-7 | NA | TRBV6-1 | TRBD1 | 14
TGCAGCGCAACAGGGGGCTCAGAGACCCAGTACTTC | CSATGGSETQYF | TRBJ2-5 | few | TRBV29-1 | TRBD1 | 12
TGCGCCAGCAGCTTGGAGTTAGAGCTGTTTTTT | CASSLELELFF | TRBJ2-2 | NA | TRBV5-1 | NA | 11
TGTGCCAGCAGCTTTCGAGACGCCCCCTGGGCCAACGTCCTGACTTTC | CASSFRDAPWANVLTF | TRBJ2-6 | few | TRBV5-6 | NA | 16
TGTGCCATCAGTGAGAGAGGGCTGGACACCGGGGAGCGGTTTTTT | CAISERGLDTGERFF | TRBJ2-2 | NA | TRBV10-3 | NA | 15
TGTGCCAGCAGGGTGAAGGGGGATAGCTATGGCTACACCTTC | CASRVKGDSYGYTF | TRBJ1-2 | NA | TRBV6-1 | NA | 14
TGTGCCAGCAGCGTAGGAGGCCCAGGGGGCACTGAAGCTTTCTTT | CASSVGGPGGTEAFF | TRBJ1-1 | NA | TRBV9 | TRBD1 | 15
TGCAGTGCCGGGACTCGTGACACAGATACGCAGTATTTT | CSAGTRDTDTQYF | TRBJ2-3 | NA | TRBV20-1 | NA | 13
TGTGCCAGCAGTTTATCTGACAGGTTCCCTGAAGAGACCCAGTACTTC | CASSLSDRFPEETQYF | TRBJ2-5 | NA | TRBV28 | NA | 16
TGTGCCAGCAGCTTAGGGGCAGCTCAAACTGGAAACACCATATATTTT | CASSLGAAQTGNTIYF | TRBJ1-3 | once | TRBV7-9 | NA | 16
TGCGCCAGCTCAGTCCCGCAGGGGACAGGGGAGACCCAGTACTTC | CASSVPQGTGETQYF | TRBJ2-5 | few | TRBV5-1 | TRBD1 | 15
TGCAGTGCTCAGAGGTCGATGGGTTACGAGCAGTACTTC | CSAQRSMGYEQYF | TRBJ2-7 | many | TRBV20-1 | NA | 13
TGTGCCAGCAGCACCCTACGCACAGATACGCAGTATTTT | CASSTLRTDTQYF | TRBJ2-3 | few | TRBV7-6 | NA | 13
TGCGCCAGCAGCACCCATATCGGACTAGCGGGGACGACTGTAGACACGCAGTATTTT | CASSTHIGLAGTTVDTQYF | TRBJ2-3 | many | TRBV4-1 | TRBD2 | 19
TGTGCCACAGCGGTTACAGGGGCAGATACGCAGTATTTT | CATAVTGADTQYF | TRBJ2-3 | NA | TRBV19 | TRBD1 | 13
TGCGCCAGCGCACTGGGACTAGCGGGAGGGCCACGTGAGCAGTACTTC | CASALGLAGGPREQYF | TRBJ2-7 | few | TRBV5-1 | TRBD2 | 16
TGCAGTGCTAGTCAACAGGGAAACTATGGCTACACCTTC | CSASQQGNYGYTF | TRBJ1-2 | NA | TRBV20-1 | NA | 13
TGTGCCAGCAGTTGGACAGGGGAGGGCAATCAGCCCCAGCATTTT | CASSWTGEGNQPQHF | TRBJ1-5 | few | TRBV4-2 | TRBD1 | 15
TGCAGTGCTAGATCGGCTAGCGGGAGGGGTGATGAGCAGTTCTTC | CSARSASGRGDEQFF | TRBJ2-1 | few | TRBV20-1 | TRBD2 | 15